This T cell receptor (beta chain) is from a study of blood T cells in healthy people across ages (dated by TCRdb to between 2014 and 2017). Study-wide context: In model experiments, template switching captured about one uniquely barcoded TCR beta cDNA molecule for every two T cells. To track age-related changes in TCR beta repertoire diversity, the study relied on deep sequencing normalized with unique cDNA molecular identifiers. Donors were grouped into four age groups: young (average approximately 16 years), middle-aged (less than 40), aged (around 66) and long-lived (about 82). To avoid experimental bias, donors of different ages were spread randomly across the sequencing lanes. Using the same blood draw, the study looked at two additional independent replicas of 1 million unique cDNA reads for two donors, one aged 18 to 29 and the other aged 80 or older. Study-wide conclusions, independent of this receptor: The CMV infection status of donors was not known, potentially confounding age-related changes in expanded clonotypes. Compared with the aged group, the long-lived group had more naive CD4+ T cells, fewer expanded clones and increased TCR diversity, a pattern suggesting age selection. Estimates of total diversity based on one million sequenced T cells were regarded as lower bounds and as underestimates. Because profiling used bulk unsorted PBMCs, naive and antigen-experienced compartments could not be compared conclusively. As age increased, observed TCR beta diversity per million T cells dropped in a roughly linear way, and a significant reduction was already evident by age around 41. The percentage of naive T cells measured by flow cytometry correlated strongly with observed TCR beta diversity.

The donors were 40 or so Caucasian individuals from Russia, aged roughly 6 to 90 years, who were systemically healthy. Each donor gave roughly 9 milliliters of peripheral blood, drawn into EDTA-treated Vacutainer tubes. Ficoll-Paque density-gradient centrifugation was used to isolate PBMCs, with at least 7 million per sample. Trizol reagent was used to extract total RNA from the PBMCs, yielding at least 6 micrograms per sample. Naive CD45RAhigh/CD27high T cell percentages were measured by flow cytometry on a PBMC aliquot from every donor. According to the germline V gene, CDR1 reads SGHTA and CDR2 reads FQGTGA. Deletion took 6 bases off V and 4 bases off J, with a span of 18 bases between the germline ends. Including the terminal cysteine and phenylalanine, the CDR3 comprises 15 residues. Left in the record is the CDR3 DNA by itself, 45 bases read in frame from the first base. Libraries came from 5' RACE. The sequencing machine was an Illumina HiSeq 2500. The second PCR ran for about 6 to 12 cycles and used a J-beta primer mix along with a sample-barcoded 5' primer. A template-switch 5' adaptor carrying 12 random nucleotides introduced a unique molecular identifier onto each TCR beta cDNA molecule. Each sample yielded at least 3 million CDR3-containing paired-end reads. First-strand cDNA synthesis was performed from all RNA using the Mint cDNA synthesis kit, with priming by a TRBC-specific oligonucleotide. All cDNA was treated with uracil-DNA glycosylase and then went through a first 18-cycle PCR with the universal primers M1SS and BC2_uni_R. The original methods were these. Each sample was normalized by randomly selecting 1 million high-quality reads, each carrying a distinct molecular identifier. Reads sharing molecular identifiers were discarded rather than binned into consensus sequences. CDR3 identification, clonotype clustering and error correction used MiTCR with a Q25 quality threshold and the strictest error-elimination algorithm. Lower-bound total TCR beta diversity was estimated with a nonparametric unseen species model using Euler transformation. TCRdb reworked the public reads: Q25 trimming with fastp, MiXCR clone assembly, productive beta chains retained. Every distinct CDR3 protein forms one entry, paired with its most common genes and DNA. The V and J calls were determined by TCRdb, not by the authors. For this sample there are hundreds of thousands of distinct CDR3 sequences; more than 45% appear just once. The biggest ten clones account for 22% of the sample.

This clonotype was detected ten times or more. What antigen it recognizes has not been identified. No per-base quality is available; no much larger clone lies one base away. The chain joins TRBV7-3 to TRBJ1-2; the D region possibly corresponds to TRBD1 (5 bases align). The source is a man aged 30 to 39 in good health. The sequencing sample was made of blood. The CDR3 is CASSPEGTPLYGYTF. At the DNA level, the sequence is TGTGCCAGCAGTCCTGAGGGGACCCCCCTCTATGGCTACACCTTC.